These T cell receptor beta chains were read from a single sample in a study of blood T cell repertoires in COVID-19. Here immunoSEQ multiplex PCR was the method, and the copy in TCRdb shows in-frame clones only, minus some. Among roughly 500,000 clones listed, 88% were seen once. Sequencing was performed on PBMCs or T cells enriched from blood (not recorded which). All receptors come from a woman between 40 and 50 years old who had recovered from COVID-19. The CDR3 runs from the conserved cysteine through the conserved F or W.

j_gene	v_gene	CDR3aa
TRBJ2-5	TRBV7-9	CASSSSSGRAWEETQYF
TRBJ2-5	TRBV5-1	CASSIGQGVLQETQYF
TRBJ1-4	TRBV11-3	CASSLVGAQTPYEKLFF
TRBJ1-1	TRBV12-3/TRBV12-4	CASSLLQGTEAFF
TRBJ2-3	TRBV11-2	CASSLDGRSPDTQYF
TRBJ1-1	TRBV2	CASSPAGPGSEAFF
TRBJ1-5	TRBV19	CASSIVGGRANQPQHF
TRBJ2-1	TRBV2	CASRYTDEQFF
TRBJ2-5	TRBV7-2	CASSFGTEETQYF
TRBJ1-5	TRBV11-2	CASSLRANQPQHF
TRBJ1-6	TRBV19	CASSVKQGGNSPLHF
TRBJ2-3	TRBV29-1	CSVDRGVQNQFTDTQYF
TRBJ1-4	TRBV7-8	CASSSNRATNREKLFF
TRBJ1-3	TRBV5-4	CASSLGTLSSGNTIYF
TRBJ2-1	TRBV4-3	CASSRAGVGNEQFF
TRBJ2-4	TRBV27	CASSLSDRLAKNIQYF
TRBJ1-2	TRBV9	CASSVQAQANYGYTF
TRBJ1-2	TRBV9	CASSGQGGANYGYTF
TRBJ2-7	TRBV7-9	CASSPRDSGREQYF
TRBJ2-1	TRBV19	CASSLRTSGRTPYSYNEQFF
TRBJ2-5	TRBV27	CASSSDRGGSTTETQYF
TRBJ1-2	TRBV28	CASSAPRLGLYYGYTF
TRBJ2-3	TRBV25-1	CASSFPSTDTQYF
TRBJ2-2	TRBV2	CASSGQGTGELFF
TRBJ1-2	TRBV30	CAWSRKQGAFHGYTF
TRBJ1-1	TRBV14	CASSERRVFGLSSPEAFF
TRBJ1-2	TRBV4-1	CASSPGGLYGYTF
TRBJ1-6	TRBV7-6	CASSLLDRGYNSPLHF
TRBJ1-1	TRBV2	CASSVEGAGTEAFF
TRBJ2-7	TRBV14	CASSQSGQLYEQYF
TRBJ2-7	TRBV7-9	CASSLSLGGAAYEQYF
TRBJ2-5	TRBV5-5	CASSFRGQGGETQYF
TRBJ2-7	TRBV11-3	CASSFDSGYEQYF
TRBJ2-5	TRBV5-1	CASSKTSGRETQYF
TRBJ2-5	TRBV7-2	CASSPNRDRGPETQYF
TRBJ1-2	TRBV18	CASSPRQAGDGYTF
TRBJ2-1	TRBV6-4	CASSGAASGHNEQFF
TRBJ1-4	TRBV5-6	CASSVNRATNEKLFF
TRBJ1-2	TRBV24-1	CATSGHGDSRYGYTF
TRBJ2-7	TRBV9	CASSPRLASSYEQYF